These 16 T cell receptor beta chains were sequenced from one sample in a study of T cell responses to AZD1222 COVID-19 vaccine. Measured with immunoSEQ multiplex PCR; TCRdb has only the in-frame clones, and not every one. The repertoire includes some 120,000 clones, roughly nine tenths of them detected once, and about 9.5% sits in the top ten. Material: peripheral blood, obtained 28 days after the second AZD1222 dose. The receptors shown here come from an adult who received the AZD1222 COVID-19 vaccine.

The J gene is TRBJ1-4, the V gene TRBV18, with D hard to call. CDR3 length: 15 amino acids. Trimming removed 3 bases at V and 3 bases at J, with 11 bases between. Germline V lookup: CDR1 KGHSH, CDR2 LQKENI. The CDR3 here is CASSPRTPPNEKLFF. In DNA, the CDR3 is TGTGCCAGCTCACCCCGGACTCCTCCTAATGAAAAACTGTTTTTT.

The chain employs TRBV30 and TRBJ1-2, with 9 nucleotides matching TRBD1. V dropped 0 bases and J dropped 5; count of bases not matched to a gene: 7. CDR1 GTSNPN and CDR2 SVGIG come from the germline V gene (reference sequence). There are 15 residues in the CDR3. The CDR3, as DNA: TGTGCCTGGAGTGTTGGGACCGGGACAGGGTATGGCTACACCTTC. As protein: CAWSVGTGTGYGYTF.

The J gene is TRBJ2-5, the V gene TRBV19, with D possibly being TRBD2 (5 bases). Germline V CDR1 and CDR2: LNHDA, SQIVND (reference sequence). Between the trimmed V and J ends, which lost 1 base and 4 bases, there was a span of 16 bases. This CDR3 region has 16 residues. The CDR3 DNA follows: TGTGCCAGTAGTATAGTTCCCGGGGTAGCAGGAGAGACCCAGTACTTC. This encodes CASSIVPGVAGETQYF.

To note about this clone: This sample includes further DNA sequences coding for the same CDR3. The genes are TRBV12-3 or TRBV12-4 and TRBJ1-1; D remains ambiguous. This CDR3 region has 12 residues. V was pared by 3 bases and J by 1 base, with 3 bases between. The DNA for the CDR3 is TGTGCCAGCAGTTTCCGGAACACTGAAGCTTTCTTT. It specifies CASSFRNTEAFF.

The chain is built from TRBV6-4 and TRBJ2-2, with D uncertain. V was cut by 7 bases and J by 6 bases, with 9 bases left in between. CDR1 and CDR2 from the germline V gene are MRHNA and SNTAGT. This CDR3 has 12 amino acids. The CDR3 sequence: CASKSEPGELFF. CDR3 bases: TGTGCCAGCAAGTCAGAACCCGGGGAGCTGTTTTTT.

The chain uses TRBV18 and TRBJ2-7; the match to TRBD2 covers 7 bases. In germline, CDR1 is KGHSH, CDR2 LQKENI. V lost 6 bases, J lost 5 bases, and 7 bases stayed unmatched. CDR3 length: 13 residues. The DNA of the CDR3 is TGTGCCAGCTCCACCGGTGGGGGGGACGAGCAGTACTTC. Translated: CASSTGGGDEQYF.

The rearrangement joins TRBV3-1 (or the pseudogene TRBV3-2) to TRBJ2-7; D possibly uses TRBD1 or TRBD2 (5 bases each). Trimming stripped 1 base from V and 0 bases from J, with 7 bases between. The CDR3 spans 14 residues. Germline V gene lookup returns CDR1 LGHDT and CDR2 YNNKEL (reference sequence). This chain's CDR3 is CASSQGDRSYEQYF. CDR3 DNA sequence: TGTGCCAGCAGCCAAGGGGACCGCTCCTACGAGCAGTACTTC.

This chain joins TRBV2 and TRBJ1-1; D is ambiguous. Trimming stripped 3 bases from V and 1 base from J, with 9 bases between. This CDR3 comprises 14 residues. Per germline, CDR1 SNHLY and CDR2 FYNNEI. CDR3 nucleotides: TGTGCCAGCAGTGAGGAGGTTCCGAACACTGAAGCTTTCTTT. It specifies CASSEEVPNTEAFF.

The rearrangement links TRBV19 to TRBJ2-7; D uncertain. Germline V lookup: CDR1 LNHDA, CDR2 SQIVND (reference sequence). V was clipped by 1 base and J by 3 bases, with 7 bases between them. This CDR3 has 13 residues. This CDR3 reads CASSIARSYEQYF. The CDR3 DNA is TGTGCCAGTAGTATAGCCAGGAGCTACGAGCAGTACTTC.

Of note for this clone: The limits of the CDR3 on the DNA are not certain, so only TCRdb's listed CDR3 is given. This chain joins TRBV19 and TRBJ2-6. A total of 15 residues make up the CDR3, ends included. Germline V lookup: CDR1 LNHDA, CDR2 SQIVND (reference sequence). The CDR3 loop reads CASSRFGNGANVLTF.

This clone was detected only a few times. J is TRBJ2-7 and V is TRBV2, with TRBD1 matching 9 bases. V trimming: 6 bases; J trimming: 3 bases; junction bases outside the gene matches: 6. CDR3 length equals 14 residues. In germline, CDR1 is SNHLY, CDR2 FYNNEI. CDR3 residues: CASSPDRGDYEQYF. The CDR3 nucleotides read TGTGCCAGCAGCCCCGACAGGGGGGACTACGAGCAGTACTTC.

V gene TRBV19 combines with J gene TRBJ2-5; TRBD2 might be the D (6 bases). Per germline, CDR1 LNHDA and CDR2 SQIVND (reference sequence). V lost 2 bases and J lost 5, with 9 bases in between. The CDR3 runs to 13 residues. CDR3 nucleotide sequence: TGTGCCAGTAGTATACGGGGGTTGGAGACCCAGTACTTC. It is translated as CASSIRGLETQYF.

Concerning this clone itself: This sample includes further DNA sequences coding for the same CDR3. The rearrangement uses TRBV5-4 and TRBJ2-1; 10 bases agree with TRBD2. The CDR3 has 15 residues. J was trimmed by 9 bases and V by 1 base; bases with no gene match: 7. Germline loops: CDR1 SGHNT, CDR2 YYREEE (reference sequence). CDR3 DNA sequence: TGTGCCAGCAGCTTGAGTCTAGCGGGAGTTGGTGAGCAGTTCTTC. Its protein product is CASSLSLAGVGEQFF.

This clone was counted a few times. This chain joins TRBV29-1 and TRBJ1-5; 7 bases are a match to TRBD1. Germline CDR1 and CDR2: SQVTM and ANQGSEA. The CDR3 is made up of 14 amino acids. Unmatched junction bases numbered 6, after V lost 0 bases and J lost 7 bases. The CDR3 DNA sequence: TGCAGCGTTGAAGATAACGAGGGGGCGCAGCCCCAGCATTTT. This translates into CSVEDNEGAQPQHF.

The DNA for the CDR3 is TGTGCCAGCTCACCGAAACGTGGACGGGGGGATGAAAAACTGTTTTTT. Encoded protein: CASSPKRGRGDEKLFF. The genes are TRBV18 and TRBJ1-4, with D perhaps TRBD1 (5 bases). Germline V CDR1 and CDR2: KGHSH, LQKENI. Trimming took off 3 bases at V and 6 bases at J, with 17 bases between the two ends. CDR3 size: 16 residues.

The chain couples TRBV4-1 to TRBJ1-5, with D possibly TRBD1 on 6 matching bases. CDR1 and CDR2 (germline): MGHRA, YSYEKL. The germline V and J ends were trimmed by 3 bases and 10 bases, with 19 bases remaining between them. The CDR3 spans 15 residues. CDR3 in amino acids: CASSHAGDGGRPQHF. The CDR3 bases are TGCGCCAGCAGCCATGCAGGGGACGGCGGTCGACCCCAGCATTTT.